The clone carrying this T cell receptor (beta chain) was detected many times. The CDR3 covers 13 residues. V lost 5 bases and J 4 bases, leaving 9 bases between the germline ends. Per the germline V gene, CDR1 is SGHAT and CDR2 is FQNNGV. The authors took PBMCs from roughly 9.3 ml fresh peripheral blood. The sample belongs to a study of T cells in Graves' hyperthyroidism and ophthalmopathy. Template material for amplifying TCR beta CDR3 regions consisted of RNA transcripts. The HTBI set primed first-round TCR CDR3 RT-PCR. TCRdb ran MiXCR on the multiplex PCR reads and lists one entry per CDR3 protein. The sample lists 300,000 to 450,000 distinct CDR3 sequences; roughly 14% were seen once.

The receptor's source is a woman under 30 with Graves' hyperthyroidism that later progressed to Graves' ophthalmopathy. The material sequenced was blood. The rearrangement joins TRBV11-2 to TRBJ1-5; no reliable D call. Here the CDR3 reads CASSPWANQPQHF. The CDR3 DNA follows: TGTGCCAGCAGCCCGTGGGCTAATCAGCCCCAGCATTTT.